This is a list of T cell receptor beta chains from one sample in a study of T-cell reconstitution after alpha-beta-depleted transplantation in children. TCRdb analysed the PCR reads with MiXCR anew, one entry per CDR3 protein. This table holds more than 200,000 distinct CDR3 sequences, about 8.8% found once. The specimen was PBMCs from the stem cell graft donor, collected from the stem cell graft. These receptor sequences come from a human donor who donated a stem cell graft to a child with SCID. CDR3s include the opening cysteine and the closing phenylalanine or tryptophan. D genes are given only for firm matches. The listing skips clone size in some rows; elsewhere it reads once, few, many or a size class.

j_call: TRBJ2-1
d_call: -
v_call: TRBV5-1
clone_size: many
cdr3_aa: CASSSQSEQFF
cdr3_nt: TGCGCCAGCAGCTCCCAGAGTGAGCAGTTCTTC

j_call: TRBJ1-2
d_call: -
v_call: TRBV10-3
clone_size: few
cdr3_aa: CAISESYAGGRGYGYTF
cdr3_nt: TGTGCCATCAGTGAGTCTTACGCCGGGGGCAGGGGCTATGGCTACACCTTC

j_call: TRBJ1-5
d_call: -
v_call: TRBV24-1
clone_size: many
cdr3_aa: CATSAYKTGEEGNQPQHF
cdr3_nt: TGTGCCACCAGTGCCTATAAAACCGGGGAGGAAGGCAATCAGCCCCAGCATTTT

j_call: TRBJ1-3
d_call: -
v_call: TRBV6-1
clone_size: -
cdr3_aa: CASTNRDSGNTIYF
cdr3_nt: TGTGCCAGCACCAACAGGGACTCTGGAAACACCATATATTTT

j_call: TRBJ2-7
d_call: -
v_call: TRBV2
clone_size: many
cdr3_aa: CASSGQGDPYEQYF
cdr3_nt: TGTGCCAGCAGTGGGCAGGGCGATCCCTACGAGCAGTACTTC

j_call: TRBJ1-2
d_call: -
v_call: TRBV4-1
clone_size: many
cdr3_aa: CASSQDGTASYGYTF
cdr3_nt: TGCGCCAGCAGCCAAGATGGGACCGCCTCGTATGGCTACACCTTC

j_call: TRBJ2-3
d_call: TRBD2
v_call: TRBV11-2
clone_size: many
cdr3_aa: CASSLTSGGTDTQYF
cdr3_nt: TGTGCCAGCAGCCTTACTAGCGGGGGGACAGATACGCAGTATTTT

j_call: TRBJ1-2
d_call: -
v_call: TRBV5-4
clone_size: -
cdr3_aa: CASSLVLLRAEEDYGYPF
cdr3_nt: TGTGCCAGCAGCTTGGTTCTCCTCCGGGCAGAGGAGGACTATGGCTACCCCTTC

j_call: TRBJ1-1
d_call: -
v_call: TRBV28
clone_size: -
cdr3_aa: CASSLAAQGRSEAFF
cdr3_nt: TGTGCCAGCAGTTTAGCCGCACAGGGTCGATCTGAAGCTTTCTTT

j_call: TRBJ2-5
d_call: TRBD1
v_call: TRBV28
clone_size: many
cdr3_aa: CASRGTGDQETQYF
cdr3_nt: TGTGCCAGCAGAGGGACAGGCGATCAAGAGACCCAGTACTTC

j_call: TRBJ2-3
d_call: TRBD2
v_call: TRBV30
clone_size: many
cdr3_aa: CAWSPGRGTDTQYF
cdr3_nt: TGTGCCTGGAGCCCTGGGAGGGGCACAGATACGCAGTATTTT

j_call: TRBJ2-2
d_call: TRBD2
v_call: TRBV7-2
clone_size: many
cdr3_aa: CASSTWTSAGTGELFF
cdr3_nt: TGTGCCAGCAGCACTTGGACTAGCGCGGGGACCGGGGAGCTGTTTTTT

j_call: TRBJ1-5
d_call: TRBD1
v_call: TRBV7-9
clone_size: many
cdr3_aa: CASSLPGTGNQPQHF
cdr3_nt: TGTGCCAGCAGCTTACCCGGGACAGGGAATCAGCCCCAGCATTTT

j_call: TRBJ2-4
d_call: -
v_call: TRBV20-1
clone_size: many
cdr3_aa: CSAAAPDKNIQYF
cdr3_nt: TGCAGTGCGGCGGCTCCAGATAAAAACATTCAGTACTTC

j_call: TRBJ1-2
d_call: -
v_call: TRBV20-1
clone_size: many
cdr3_aa: CSGGGVGGYTF
cdr3_nt: TGCAGTGGAGGGGGGGTCGGTGGCTACACCTTC

j_call: TRBJ2-5
d_call: -
v_call: TRBV5-1
clone_size: few
cdr3_aa: CASSLSGTQYF
cdr3_nt: TGCGCCAGCAGCTTGTCGGGGACCCAGTACTTC

j_call: TRBJ2-1
d_call: TRBD2
v_call: TRBV12-3/TRBV12-4
clone_size: many
cdr3_aa: CASSLSGTSYNEQFF
cdr3_nt: TGTGCCAGCAGTTTATCCGGGACTAGCTACAATGAGCAGTTCTTC

j_call: TRBJ2-1
d_call: -
v_call: TRBV5-1
clone_size: many
cdr3_aa: CASSLDPAGDEQFF
cdr3_nt: TGCGCCAGCAGCTTGGACCCAGCGGGCGATGAGCAGTTCTTC

j_call: TRBJ1-5
d_call: TRBD1
v_call: TRBV6-1
clone_size: -
cdr3_aa: CASLGGAGGNQPQHF
cdr3_nt: TGTGCCAGCCTTGGAGGGGCAGGGGGGAATCAGCCCCAGCATTTT

j_call: TRBJ1-2
d_call: TRBD1
v_call: TRBV6-4
clone_size: once
cdr3_aa: CASSVEGGNYGYTF
cdr3_nt: TGTGCCAGCAGTGTCGAAGGGGGCAACTATGGCTACACCTTC

j_call: TRBJ1-6
d_call: TRBD1
v_call: TRBV5-6
clone_size: many
cdr3_aa: CASSFRDRENSPLHF
cdr3_nt: TGTGCCAGCAGCTTCCGGGACAGGGAGAATTCACCCCTCCACTTT